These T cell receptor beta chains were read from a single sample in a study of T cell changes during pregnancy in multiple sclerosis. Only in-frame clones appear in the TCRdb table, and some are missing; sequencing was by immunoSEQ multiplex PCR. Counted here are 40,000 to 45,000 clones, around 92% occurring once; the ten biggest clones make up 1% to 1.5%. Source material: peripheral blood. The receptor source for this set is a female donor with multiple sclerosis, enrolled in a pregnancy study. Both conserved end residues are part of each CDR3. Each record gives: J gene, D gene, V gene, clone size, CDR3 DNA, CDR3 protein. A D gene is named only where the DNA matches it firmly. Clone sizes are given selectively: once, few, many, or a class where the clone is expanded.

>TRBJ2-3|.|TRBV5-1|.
TGCGCCAGCAGCTTCGGACAGAGCGACGGTGATACGCAGTATTTT
CASSFGQSDGDTQYF
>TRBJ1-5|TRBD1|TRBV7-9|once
TGTGCCAGCAGCTTACCGAGTGACAGGGTGTTACAGCCCCAGCATTTT
CASSLPSDRVLQPQHF
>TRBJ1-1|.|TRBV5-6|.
TGTGCCAGCAGCTCACCCGGACAGCACAACACTGAAGCTTTCTTT
CASSSPGQHNTEAFF
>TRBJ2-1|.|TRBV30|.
TGTGCCTGGAGTCTCGGTACAGACCAATTACGGTTCTTC
CAWSLGTDQLRFF
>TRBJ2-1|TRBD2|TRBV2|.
TGTGCCAGCATGAGCGGACTAGCGGGGTACAATGAGCAGTTCTTC
CASMSGLAGYNEQFF
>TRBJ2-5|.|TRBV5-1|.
TGCGCCAGCAGCTTGGGACGGAGCGGTGAAGAGACCCAGTACTTC
CASSLGRSGEETQYF
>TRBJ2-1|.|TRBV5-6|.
TGTGCCAGCAGCCGGGACTACAATGAGCAGTTCTTC
CASSRDYNEQFF
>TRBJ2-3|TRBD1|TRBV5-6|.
TGTGCCAGCAGCGATCGGACAGGGAGCACAGATACGCAGTATTTT
CASSDRTGSTDTQYF
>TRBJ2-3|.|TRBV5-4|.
TGTGCCAGCAGCCAGGACAGAGAGGATACGCAGTATTTT
CASSQDREDTQYF
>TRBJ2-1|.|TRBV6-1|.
TGTGCCAGCAGTGAAAGTAGCTACCGTGTCTACAATGAGCAGTTCTTC
CASSESSYRVYNEQFF
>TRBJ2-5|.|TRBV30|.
TGTGCCTGGAACCCAGCAGGGCATAAGCCCCAAGAGACCCAGTACTTC
CAWNPAGHKPQETQYF
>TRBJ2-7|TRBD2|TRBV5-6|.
TGTGCCAGCCGCGGGGAGGGGACTTCCTACGAGCAGTACTTC
CASRGEGTSYEQYF
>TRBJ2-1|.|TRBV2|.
TGTGCCAGCAGCGCCTCGGGGTCGGAGCAGTTCTTC
CASSASGSEQFF
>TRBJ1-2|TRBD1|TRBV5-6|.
TGTGCCAGCAGCTCCCTGGGAGGGGGCAGCTATGGCTACACCTTC
CASSSLGGGSYGYTF
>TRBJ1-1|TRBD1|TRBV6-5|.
TGTGCCAGCAGTGGGGGACAGGGGTACACTGAAGCTTTCTTT
CASSGGQGYTEAFF
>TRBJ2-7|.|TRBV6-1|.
TGTGCCAGCAGAAACACAGGGTACGAGCAGTACTTC
CASRNTGYEQYF
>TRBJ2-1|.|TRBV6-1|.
TGTGCCAGCAGACTGTTGAGCTCCTACAATGAGCAGTTCTTC
CASRLLSSYNEQFF
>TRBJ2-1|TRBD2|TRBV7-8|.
TGTGCCAGCAGCTCGACGACTAGCGGGATGTATGAGCAGTTCTTC
CASSSTTSGMYEQFF
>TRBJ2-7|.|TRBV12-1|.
TGTGCCAGCAGCCCTCCGGCAGGGGGCAACTACGAGCAGTACTTC
CASSPPAGGNYEQYF
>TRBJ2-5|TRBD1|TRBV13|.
TGTGCCAGCAGCTTAGGGGACAGGGGGCGTGAGACCCAGTACTTC
CASSLGDRGRETQYF
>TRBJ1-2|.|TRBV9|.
TGTGCCAGCAGCGTAGAGGTAGGGTTTAACTATGGCTACACCTTC
CASSVEVGFNYGYTF
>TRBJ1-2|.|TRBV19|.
TGTGCCAGTAGTACTGAGAGACAGATCTATGGCTACACCTTC
CASSTERQIYGYTF
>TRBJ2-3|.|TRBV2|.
TGTGCCAGCAGTGAGCGAGTGGGTAGGCAGTATTTT
CASSERVGRQYF
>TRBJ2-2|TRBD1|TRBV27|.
TGTGCCAGCAGTGCCGGACAGGGGGCTATCGGGGAGCTGTTTTTT
CASSAGQGAIGELFF
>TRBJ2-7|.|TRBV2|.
TGTGCCAGCAGTGAAGCATTACAATACGAGCAGTACTTC
CASSEALQYEQYF
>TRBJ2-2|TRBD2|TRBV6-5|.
TGTGCCAGCGCTAGCGGAGAAACGAACACCGGGGAGCTGTTTTTT
CASASGETNTGELFF
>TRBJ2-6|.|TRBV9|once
TGTGCCAGCAGCCCAAGAGGAAGCTCTGGGGCCAACGTCCTGACTTTC
CASSPRGSSGANVLTF
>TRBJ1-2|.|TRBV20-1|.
TGCAGTGCTAGATCGGGGGTAGGCTACACCTTC
CSARSGVGYTF
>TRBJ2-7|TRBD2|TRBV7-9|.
TGTGCCAGCAGCTCTGGGACTAGAAGTGAATACGAGCAGTACTTC
CASSSGTRSEYEQYF
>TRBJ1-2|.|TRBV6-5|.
TGTGCCAGCAGAAGGGACAAGGGGAACTATGGCTACACCTTC
CASRRDKGNYGYTF
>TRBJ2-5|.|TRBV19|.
TGTGCCAGTAGTACAAACAGCCTTACAATAGAGACCCAGTACTTC
CASSTNSLTIETQYF
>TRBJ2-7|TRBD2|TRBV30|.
TGTGCCTGGAGTGTACTAGCGGGATACGAGCAGTACTTC
CAWSVLAGYEQYF
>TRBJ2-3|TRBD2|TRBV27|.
TGTGCCAGCAGTTTAGTCCCAACTAGCGGGAGTTTGTATTTT
CASSLVPTSGSLYF
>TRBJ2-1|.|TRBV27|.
TGTGCCAGCAGTGCGACCCCCGGCAATGAGCAGTTCTTC
CASSATPGNEQFF
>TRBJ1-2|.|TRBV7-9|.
TGTGCCAGCAGCCCAAGGACGGGTGCCCTCTATGGCTACACCTTC
CASSPRTGALYGYTF
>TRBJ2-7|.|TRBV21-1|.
TGTGCCAGCAGCAAAGGGGACAGGGGAACCTACGAGCAGTACTTC
CASSKGDRGTYEQYF
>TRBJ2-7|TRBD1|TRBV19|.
TGTGCCAGTAGCCAAACAGGGGACGGTGGCGAGCAGTACTTC
CASSQTGDGGEQYF
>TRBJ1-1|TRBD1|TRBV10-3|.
TGTGCCATCAGTTACCGACAGGGGGTTGGCACTGAAGCTTTCTTT
CAISYRQGVGTEAFF
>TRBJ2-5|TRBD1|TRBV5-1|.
TGCGCCAGCAGTTTGACAGGGGGGGAGACCCAGTACTTC
CASSLTGGETQYF
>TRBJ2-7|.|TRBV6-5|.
TGTGCCAGCAGACTAGATGCCTACGAGCAGTACTTC
CASRLDAYEQYF
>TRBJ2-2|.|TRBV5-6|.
TGTGCCAGCAGCCGCAGGGTTCGGGGGGAGCTGTTTTTT
CASSRRVRGELFF
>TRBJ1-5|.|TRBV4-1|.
TGCGCCAGCAGCCAAGTACAGATATTCAATCAGCCCCAGCATTTT
CASSQVQIFNQPQHF
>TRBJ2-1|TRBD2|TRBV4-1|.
TGCGCCAGCAGCCCAGCTAGCGGGAGGGACAATGAGCAGTTCTTC
CASSPASGRDNEQFF
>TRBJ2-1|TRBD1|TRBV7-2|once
TGTGCCAGCAGCCCGGACAGGGGCCATGAGCAGTTCTTC
CASSPDRGHEQFF
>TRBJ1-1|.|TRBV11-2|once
TGTGCCAGCAGCGCCCACACTGAAGCTTTCTTT
CASSAHTEAFF
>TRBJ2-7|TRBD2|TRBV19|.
TGTGCCAGTAGTATAGATCTAGCGGGAAACTACGAGCAGTACTTC
CASSIDLAGNYEQYF
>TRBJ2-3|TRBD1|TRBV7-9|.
TGTGCCAGCAGCACTAGGGGACAGGAGGCCACAGATACGCAGTATTTT
CASSTRGQEATDTQYF
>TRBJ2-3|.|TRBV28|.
TGTGCCAGCAGTGCCCCCCTGGGGGGCGGGACCGACACAGATACGCAGTATTTT
CASSAPLGGGTDTDTQYF
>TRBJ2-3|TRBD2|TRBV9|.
TGTGCCAGCAGCGTAGGCGGGAGTCCGAGAGATACGCAGTATTTT
CASSVGGSPRDTQYF
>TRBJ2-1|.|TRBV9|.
TGTGCCAGCAGCGTAGAAAGGAAGCCTCCTTACAATGAGCAGTTCTTC
CASSVERKPPYNEQFF
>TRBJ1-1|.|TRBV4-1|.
TGCGCCAGCAGCCAGCCTTACAGGGTCCTGAACACTGAAGCTTTCTTT
CASSQPYRVLNTEAFF
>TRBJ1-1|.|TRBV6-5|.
TGTGCCAGCAGTTACGAGCTGCGGGCGAACACTGAAGCTTTCTTT
CASSYELRANTEAFF